This entry describes one T cell receptor (beta chain). This record belongs to a study of OX40 agonist ivuxolimab in advanced cancers. CDR1 is SGHDN, CDR2 FVKESK, per germline. CDR3 length: 17 amino acids. V was cut by 3 bases and J by 0 bases, with 15 bases left in between. TCRdb's table, derived via immunoSEQ multiplex PCR, lists solely in-frame clones and lacks some. The data contain under 85,000 clones, roughly three quarters of them singletons. This chain joins TRBV14 and TRBJ2-1; the D gene could be TRBD1 or TRBD2 (5 bases each). The source material was CD4+ or CD8+ T cells sorted from blood, sampled in a trial of the OX40 agonist ivuxolimab. The clonotype was recovered from an adult with an advanced solid tumor such as melanoma, head and neck, liver or kidney cancer. The DNA for the CDR3 is TGTGCCAGCAGCCACCGGGATTCAGGGAGCTCCTACAATGAGCAGTTCTTC. Amino acids: CASSHRDSGSSYNEQFF.